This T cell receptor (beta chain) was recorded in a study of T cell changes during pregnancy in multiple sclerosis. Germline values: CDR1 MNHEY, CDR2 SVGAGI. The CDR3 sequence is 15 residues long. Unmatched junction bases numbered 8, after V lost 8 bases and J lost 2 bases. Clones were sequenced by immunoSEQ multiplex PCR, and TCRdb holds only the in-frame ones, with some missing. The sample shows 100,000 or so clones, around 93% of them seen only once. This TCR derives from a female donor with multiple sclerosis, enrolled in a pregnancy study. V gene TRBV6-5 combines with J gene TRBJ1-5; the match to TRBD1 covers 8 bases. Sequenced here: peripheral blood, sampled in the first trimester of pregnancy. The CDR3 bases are TGTGCCAGCCGGGACCCACAGGGGGGCAATCAGCCCCAGCATTTT. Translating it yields CASRDPQGGNQPQHF.